Presented here are 32 T cell receptor beta chains from one specimen sequenced in a study of control samples from healthy donors and cancer patients. The assay was immunoSEQ multiplex PCR, and TCRdb's table has in-frame clones only and misses some. The table records roughly 150,000 clones, around 86% of them present only once. The sequencing sample was made of blood. These receptors came from a man aged 25 to 45 in good health.

The chain recombines TRBV7-3 with TRBJ2-2, with 10 positions matching TRBD2. The CDR3 is 19 amino acids. Germline lookup yields CDR1 SGHTA and CDR2 FQGTGA. V dropped 1 base and J dropped 4; count of bases not matched to a gene: 12. In nucleotides, the CDR3 is TGTGCCAGCAGCTTAATGGCTAGCGGGGGAGTCGGAAGCACCGGGGAGCTGTTTTTT. Protein sequence: CASSLMASGGVGSTGELFF.

The V and J genes are TRBV5-4 and TRBJ2-5; D might be TRBD1 (5 bases). The CDR3 is made up of 17 amino acids. V dropped 4 bases and J dropped 3 bases, with 22 bases sitting between them. CDR1 and CDR2 from the germline V gene are SGHNT and YYREEE (reference sequence). The CDR3 is CASSASMGPSSEETQYF. In DNA form, the CDR3 reads TGTGCCAGCAGCGCAAGTATGGGGCCCAGCTCCGAAGAGACCCAGTACTTC.

This clone occurred once. The V call is TRBV4-3, the J call TRBJ2-3; a weak D match, TRBD2 (7 bases). V shed 0 bases and J shed 9 bases, with 22 bases lying between them. Germline lookup yields CDR1 LGHNA and CDR2 YSLEER. The CDR3 contains 17 residues. The CDR3 coding sequence is TGCGCCAGCAGCCAAGAGGGGGCGCGGGGGTCACCTCTAACGCAGTATTTT. As protein: CASSQEGARGSPLTQYF.

The chain employs TRBV5-6 and TRBJ2-2; D is unclear. Looked up from germline, CDR1 is SGHDT and CDR2 is YYEEEE. Between the trimmed V and J ends, which lost 3 bases and 1 base, there was a span of 7 bases. CDR3 length equals 14 residues. CDR3 in DNA: TGTGCCAGCAGCTGGACGGAGAACACCGGGGAGCTGTTTTTT. It codes for CASSWTENTGELFF.

V and J are TRBV6-5 and TRBJ2-7; tentatively, D is TRBD1 (6 bases). Germline CDR1 is MNHEY and CDR2 is SVGAGI. This CDR3 is built from 14 residues. The V end lost 0 bases, the J end lost 6 bases, and 12 bases lay between the germline ends. The CDR3 DNA reads TGTGCCAGCAGTTACTCATCAGGGGCCCGCGAGCAGTACTTC. Translating it yields CASSYSSGAREQYF.

This chain uses TRBV6-5 with TRBJ2-7; D is perhaps TRBD2 (6 bases). Germline CDR1 reads MNHEY; CDR2 reads SVGAGI. Trimming stripped 6 bases from V and 2 bases from J, with 8 bases between. This CDR3 is 12 amino acids long. CDR3 DNA sequence: TGTGCCAGCAGACTAGCCCCCTACGAGCAGTACTTC. Amino acids: CASRLAPYEQYF.

This clone was observed once. The chain has TRBV2 and TRBJ2-2; 8 nucleotides align to TRBD2. The J segment lost 2 bases and the V segment lost 6 bases, leaving 5 bases of the junction unmatched. Germline assignment: CDR1 SNHLY and CDR2 FYNNEI. The CDR3 runs to 15 residues. CDR3: CASSRSGGNTGELFF. The CDR3 nucleotides read TGTGCCAGCAGCCGGAGCGGGGGCAACACCGGGGAGCTGTTTTTT.

CDR3 sequence reads: CASSTLRGLVGETQYF. CDR3 sequence (DNA): TGTGCCAGCAGCACCCTCAGGGGGCTTGTGGGAGAGACCCAGTACTTC. This chain connects TRBV7-9 to TRBJ2-5; 8 bases fit TRBD1. This CDR3 contains 16 residues. CDR1 and CDR2 (germline): SEHNR, FQNEAQ (reference sequence). The J segment lost 4 bases and the V segment lost 5 bases, leaving 12 bases of the junction unmatched.

CDR3 amino acids: CASSRTTQETQYF. CDR3 DNA: TGTGCCAGCTCAAGGACGACGCAAGAGACCCAGTACTTC. The chain carries TRBV18 and TRBJ2-5, with D hard to call. The CDR3 sequence is 13 residues long. Germline V gives CDR1 KGHSH, CDR2 LQKENI. The ends were cut back, 5 bases at V and 2 bases at J, with 9 bases in the middle.

This chain links TRBV4-1 with TRBJ2-5; D is ambiguous. CDR1 and CDR2 from the germline V gene are MGHRA and YSYEKL. The CDR3 totals 14 residues. Trimming removed 1 base from V and 1 base from J, with 7 bases in between. The CDR3 coding sequence is TGCGCCAGCAGCCAAGGAGATCTCCAAGAGACCCAGTACTTC. This gives the protein CASSQGDLQETQYF.

The chain combines TRBV5-1 with TRBJ2-3; possibly TRBD2 for D (6 bases). The V end was cut by 6 bases, the J end by 6 bases, with 14 bases between. Germline loops: CDR1 SGHRS, CDR2 YFSETQ. The CDR3 covers 13 residues. CDR3 nucleotide sequence: TGCGCCAGCACTAGAAGCGGGCGTGATACGCAGTATTTT. Its protein is CASTRSGRDTQYF.

The CDR3 DNA reads TGTGCCAGCATCCCCCGCGGGGCAGCGGGAACTGAAGCTTTCTTT. Translated: CASIPRGAAGTEAFF. V usage is TRBV5-6 and J usage is TRBJ1-1; possible D gene TRBD1, 5 bases. The CDR3 extends over 15 amino acids. Looked up from germline, CDR1 is SGHDT and CDR2 is YYEEEE. Trimming shortened V by 6 bases and J by 5 bases, and 20 bases separated the two germline ends.

The V gene is TRBV13, the J gene TRBJ1-6, with 10 nucleotides matching TRBD1. V trimming: 6 bases; J trimming: 7 bases; junction bases outside the gene matches: 9. Per the germline V gene, CDR1 is PRHDT and CDR2 is FYEKMQ (reference sequence). The CDR3 runs 16 residues. The CDR3 here is CASSSPPGQGNSPLHF. For the CDR3, the DNA is TGTGCCAGCAGTTCCCCTCCGGGACAGGGGAATTCACCCCTCCACTTT. Full variable domain (remainder filled in from reference TRBV13 and TRBJ1-6): AAGVIQSPRHLIKEKRETATLKCYPIPRHDTVYWYQQGPGQDPQFLISFYEKMQSDKGSIPDRFSAQQFSDYHSELNMSSLELGDSALYFCASSSPPGQGNSPLHFGNGTRLTVT.

The chain uses TRBV29-1 and TRBJ2-7; perhaps TRBD2 as D (6 bases). Germline CDR1 reads SQVTM; CDR2 reads ANQGSEA. Trimming stripped 3 bases from V and 3 bases from J, with 12 bases between. This CDR3 has 13 residues. This CDR3 is CSVDGSSDYEQYF. For the CDR3, the DNA is TGCAGCGTTGATGGGTCTAGCGACTACGAGCAGTACTTC.

The V and J genes are TRBV21-1 and TRBJ2-3; the table names TRBD2, a call not compared with the DNA. TRBV21-1 is an annotated pseudogene. This CDR3 contains 16 residues. CDR3 nucleotide sequence: TGTGCCAGCAGCAAAAGGGAGGGGAGGGGCACAGATACGCAGTATTTT. It is translated as CASSKREGRGTDTQYF.

The V call is TRBV6-5, the J call TRBJ2-5, with no clear D. The V and J ends lost 10 bases and 4 bases respectively, with 13 bases between them. This CDR3 comprises 12 residues. Germline V gene data show CDR1 as MNHEY and CDR2 as SVGAGI. The CDR3 here is CATSKQGETQYF. The CDR3 nucleotides are TGTGCCACCTCGAAACAAGGAGAGACCCAGTACTTC.

The chain employs TRBV27 and TRBJ2-1; the D gene is possibly TRBD2 (7 bases). V was pared by 5 bases and J by 4 bases, with 15 bases between. There are 15 residues in the CDR3. Germline loops: CDR1 MNHEY, CDR2 SMNVEV (reference sequence). The CDR3 nucleotides read TGTGCCAGCAGTCCCGTCGCGGGGGCTTACAATGAGCAGTTCTTC. Translated, it gives CASSPVAGAYNEQFF.

The J gene is TRBJ1-5, the V gene TRBV19, with 9 bases fitting TRBD1. The CDR3 runs 15 residues. Losses at the gene ends were 3 bases for V and 8 bases for J; bases not matched to a gene: 8. Germline V gives CDR1 LNHDA, CDR2 SQIVND (reference sequence). CDR3 in DNA: TGTGCCAGTAGTATTCCCGGACAGGGGTGGAAGCCCCAGCATTTT. Protein product: CASSIPGQGWKPQHF.

The chain has TRBV6-2 or TRBV6-3 and TRBJ1-3, with 8 bases that match TRBD1. Germline CDR1 MNHEY, CDR2 SVGEGT. V was pared by 4 bases and J by 2 bases, with 10 bases of the junction left unmatched. CDR3 length: 17 amino acids. The CDR3, as DNA: TGTGCCAGCAGTTTACAACGGACAGGGAGGACTGGAAACACCATATATTTT. Amino acid sequence: CASSLQRTGRTGNTIYF.

The chain has TRBV5-6 and TRBJ2-7; D perhaps matches TRBD1 (5 bases). CDR1 SGHDT and CDR2 YYEEEE come from the germline V gene. V lost 4 bases, J lost 7 bases, and 15 bases lay in between. The CDR3 sequence is 13 residues long. CDR3 amino acids: CASSPRAGREQYF. The CDR3 DNA follows: TGTGCCAGCAGCCCCAGGGCAGGAAGGGAGCAGTACTTC.

The chain employs TRBV24-1 and TRBJ2-5; TRBD1 matches 10 bases. Germline CDR1 is KGHDR and CDR2 is SFDVKD. J was trimmed by 6 bases and V by 4 bases; bases with no gene match: 10. CDR3 length: 16 residues. CDR3 protein: CATSDPRQGAAKTQYF. DNA for the CDR3: TGTGCCACCAGTGACCCCCGACAGGGGGCTGCGAAGACCCAGTACTTC.

The J gene is TRBJ1-2, the V gene TRBV27; the D gene is possibly TRBD1 (5 bases). Looked up from germline, CDR1 is MNHEY and CDR2 is SMNVEV (reference sequence). V lost 7 bases, J lost 5 bases, and 14 bases lay in between. This CDR3 has 13 amino acids. CDR3 protein: CASKATGPYGYTF. In DNA form, the CDR3 reads TGTGCCAGCAAGGCGACGGGACCTTATGGCTACACCTTC.

This clone was detected once. Germline is not matched at one junction end, which may reflect a read error. The chain carries TRBV18 and TRBJ1-1; weak D call: TRBD1 (5 bases). This CDR3 has 14 amino acids. Germline V gives CDR1 KGHSH, CDR2 LQKENI. CDR3 amino acids: CASSPLGENTEAFF. The CDR3 DNA reads TGTGCCAGCTCCCCACTAGGGGAGAACACTGAAGCTTTCTTT.

The chain recombines TRBV9 with TRBJ1-1; 7 nucleotides line up with TRBD1. CDR1 is SGDLS and CDR2 is YYNGEE in the germline V gene. The CDR3 runs 14 residues. J was trimmed by 3 bases and V by 4 bases; bases with no gene match: 6. CDR3 nucleotide sequence: TGTGCCAGCAGCAGGGGAACAGGGGACACTGAAGCTTTCTTT. This encodes CASSRGTGDTEAFF. Combining the CDR3 with reference TRBV9 and TRBJ1-1 gives the whole variable domain DSGVTQTPKHLITATGQRVTLRCSPRSGDLSVYWYQQSLDQGLQFLIQYYNGEERAKGNILERFSAQQFPDLHSELNLSSLELGDSALYFCASSRGTGDTEAFFGQGTRLTVV.

The V call is TRBV24-1, the J call TRBJ2-7; D perhaps matches TRBD2 (5 bases). The germline CDR1 and CDR2 sequences are KGHDR and SFDVKD. There are 15 residues in the CDR3. The V and J ends lost 4 bases and 5 bases respectively, with 17 bases between them. The CDR3: CATSDPHRGFDEQYF. As DNA, the CDR3 is TGTGCCACCAGTGACCCCCATCGCGGGTTCGACGAGCAGTACTTC.

The V gene is TRBV7-2, the J gene TRBJ2-7; TRBD2 agrees at 7 bases. This CDR3 region has 13 residues. V was pared by 5 bases and J by 7 bases, with 8 bases of the junction left unmatched. CDR1 is SGHTA and CDR2 is FQGNSA in the germline V gene. The CDR3 region has the DNA TGTGCCAGCAGCGCCCGGGGGGTTCTAGAGCAGTACTTC. Amino acid sequence: CASSARGVLEQYF.

The gene calls are TRBV7-9 and TRBJ1-1; D might be TRBD1 (6 bases). V lost 5 bases and J lost 1, with 11 bases in between. The CDR3 contains 14 residues. From germline, CDR1 is SEHNR and CDR2 FQNEAQ (reference sequence). As DNA, the CDR3 is TGTGCCAGCAGCCCCACGACAGGGAACACTGAAGCTTTCTTT. It specifies CASSPTTGNTEAFF. The full variable domain, rest sourced from reference TRBV7-9 and TRBJ1-1, is DTGVSQNPRHKITKRGQNVTFRCDPISEHNRLYWYRQTLGQGPEFLTYFQNEAQLEKSRLLSDRFSAERPKGSFSTLEIQRTEQGDSAMYLCASSPTTGNTEAFFGQGTRLTVV.

The V and J genes are TRBV19 and TRBJ2-5, with D possibly matching TRBD1 (5 bases). V was cut by 4 bases and J by 4 bases, with 13 bases left in between. Germline V gene sequence: CDR1 LNHDA, CDR2 SQIVND (reference sequence). CDR3 length equals 14 residues. CDR3 sequence (DNA): TGTGCCAGTAGTAACAGGTTCGGAGCAGAGACCCAGTACTTC. The encoded protein is CASSNRFGAETQYF. Full variable domain (outside the CDR3, taken from reference TRBV19 and TRBJ2-5): DGGITQSPKYLFRKEGQNVTLSCEQNLNHDAMYWYRQDPGQGLRLIYYSQIVNDFQKGDIAEGYSVSREKKESFPLTVTSAQKNPTAFYLCASSNRFGAETQYFGPGTRLLVL.

The rearrangement uses TRBV19 and TRBJ1-5, with D uncertain. The V end lost 5 bases, the J end lost 4 bases, and 15 bases lay between the germline ends. The CDR3 is made up of 15 amino acids. Germline V gene lookup returns CDR1 LNHDA and CDR2 SQIVND (reference sequence). CDR3 protein: CASSHIGSENQPQHF. The CDR3 DNA sequence: TGTGCCAGTAGTCATATAGGTTCCGAAAATCAGCCCCAGCATTTT.

The chain combines TRBV27 with TRBJ2-1; the D gene is possibly TRBD2 (5 bases). Trimming removed 10 bases at V and 7 bases at J, with 17 bases between. The CDR3 is 13 residues long. Germline V lookup: CDR1 MNHEY, CDR2 SMNVEV (reference sequence). CDR3: CATRGGRRNEQFF. CDR3 coding DNA: TGTGCCACCCGAGGCGGGCGGAGGAATGAGCAGTTCTTC.

V gene TRBV19 combines with J gene TRBJ1-5; possible D gene TRBD1, 6 bases. V was pared by 5 bases and J by 4 bases, with 18 bases between. Germline CDR1 reads LNHDA; CDR2 reads SQIVND (reference sequence). The length of the CDR3 is 16 residues. This CDR3 is CASSANAGTRNQPQHF. CDR3 DNA: TGTGCCAGTAGTGCCAACGCCGGGACACGAAATCAGCCCCAGCATTTT. Supplemented by reference TRBV19 and TRBJ1-5, the full variable domain reads DGGITQSPKYLFRKEGQNVTLSCEQNLNHDAMYWYRQDPGQGLRLIYYSQIVNDFQKGDIAEGYSVSREKKESFPLTVTSAQKNPTAFYLCASSANAGTRNQPQHFGDGTRLSIL.

The V call is TRBV9, the J call TRBJ2-3; TRBD1 is a possible D gene (6 bases). Germline V CDR1 and CDR2: SGDLS, YYNGEE. The CDR3 spans 12 residues. The V end was cut by 1 base, the J end by 6 bases, with 6 bases between. DNA for the CDR3: TGTGCCAGCAGCGTACAGGGGGATACGCAGTATTTT. Amino acid sequence: CASSVQGDTQYF.